This TCR beta chain appears in the sequencing data of a study of response to subunit inactivated influenza vaccine. As regards this clonotype: Its antigen remains unknown.

One entry per CDR3 protein results from TCRdb running MiXCR on the RT-PCR reads. The repertoire holds under 550,000 distinct CDR3 sequences, approximately 6.9% seen once, with under 15% in the top ten. Germline loops: CDR1 SGHRS, CDR2 YFSETQ. This CDR3 region has 13 residues. Trimming stripped 4 bases from V and 8 bases from J, with 13 bases between. Whole-study findings and limits: Researchers suggested that each seasonal influenza vaccination recruits few new T cells.

Sequenced material: PBMCs from blood, taken less than 25 months after vaccination. This chain uses TRBV5-1 with TRBJ2-1; D might be TRBD1 or TRBD2, each matching 5 bases. This receptor was identified in a man aged 50 to 69 who received an inactivated influenza vaccine. CDR3 in DNA: TGCGCCAGCAGCAGGACATTGAGGGATGAGCAGTTCTTC. This gives the protein CASSRTLRDEQFF.